This T cell receptor beta chain was documented in a study of blood T cell repertoires in COVID-19. Study information: Italy, Spain and the United States were the sources of the convalescent and acute COVID-19 samples. T cells, B-cell-depleted T cells, or PBMCs supplied cDNA or gDNA.

Original handling: Amplification of reference gene primers provided the estimated nucleated cell counts. TCRdb keeps only in-frame clones here, not all; method: immunoSEQ multiplex PCR. That table supplies the V and J calls and clone size; D and trimming were determined from the DNA. The table shows 35,000 to 55,000 clones, with 55% to 75% occurring only once. Germline CDR1 and CDR2: SGHRS and YFSETQ. CDR3 length: 16 residues. Trimming cost V 3 bases and J 5 bases; bases outside gene matches: 12. The TCR originated in a man aged 80 or over with acute or convalescent COVID-19. This chain connects TRBV5-1 to TRBJ2-3; 7 nucleotides line up with TRBD2. The sequencing sample was made of peripheral blood. CDR3 DNA sequence: TGCGCCAGCAGCTCCCAACGGGAGGCCGGTGGAGATACGCAGTATTTT. Amino acids: CASSSQREAGGDTQYF.